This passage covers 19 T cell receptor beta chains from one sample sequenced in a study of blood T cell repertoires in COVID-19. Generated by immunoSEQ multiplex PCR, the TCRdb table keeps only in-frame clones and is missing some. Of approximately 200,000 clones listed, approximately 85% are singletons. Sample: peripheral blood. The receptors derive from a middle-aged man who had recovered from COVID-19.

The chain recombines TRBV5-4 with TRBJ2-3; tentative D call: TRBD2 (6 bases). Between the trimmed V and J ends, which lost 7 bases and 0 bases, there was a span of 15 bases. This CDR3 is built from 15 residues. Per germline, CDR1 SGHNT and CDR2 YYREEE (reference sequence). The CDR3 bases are TGTGCCAGCTCTCCGGGACTCTATAGCACAGATACGCAGTATTTT. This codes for CASSPGLYSTDTQYF.

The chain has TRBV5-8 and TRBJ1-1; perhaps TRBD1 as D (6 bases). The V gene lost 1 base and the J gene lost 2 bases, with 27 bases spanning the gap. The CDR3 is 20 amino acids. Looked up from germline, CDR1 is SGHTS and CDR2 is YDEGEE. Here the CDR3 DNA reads TGTGCCAGCAGCTTGCCCCCACGAGGCTTTAACGACAGGACCAACACTGAAGCTTTCTTT. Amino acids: CASSLPPRGFNDRTNTEAFF.

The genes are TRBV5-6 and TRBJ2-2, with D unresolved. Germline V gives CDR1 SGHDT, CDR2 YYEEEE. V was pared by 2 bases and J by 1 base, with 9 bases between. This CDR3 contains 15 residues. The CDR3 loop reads CASSLWARNTGELFF. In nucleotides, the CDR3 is TGTGCCAGCAGCTTATGGGCAAGGAACACCGGGGAGCTGTTTTTT.

CDR3: CASTPGQGRTGELFF. CDR3 DNA: TGTGCCAGCACCCCAGGACAGGGACGCACCGGGGAGCTGTTTTTT. V and J are TRBV27 and TRBJ2-2; 8 bases match TRBD1. The CDR3 is 15 amino acids. Germline-derived CDR1 and CDR2 are MNHEY and SMNVEV (reference sequence). J was trimmed by 4 bases and V by 7 bases; bases with no gene match: 8.

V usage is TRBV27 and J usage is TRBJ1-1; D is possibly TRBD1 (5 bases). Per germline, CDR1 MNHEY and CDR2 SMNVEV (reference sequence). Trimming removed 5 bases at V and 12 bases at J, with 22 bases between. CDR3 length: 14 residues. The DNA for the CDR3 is TGTGCCAGCAGTCCCACCCGGCAGGGTAAGGGAACTTTCTTT. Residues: CASSPTRQGKGTFF.

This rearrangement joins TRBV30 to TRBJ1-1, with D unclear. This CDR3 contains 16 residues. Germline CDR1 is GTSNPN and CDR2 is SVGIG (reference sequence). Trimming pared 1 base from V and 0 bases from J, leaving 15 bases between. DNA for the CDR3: TGTGCCTGGAGTGAGAGGTATTTGAGGATGAACACTGAAGCTTTCTTT. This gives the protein CAWSERYLRMNTEAFF.

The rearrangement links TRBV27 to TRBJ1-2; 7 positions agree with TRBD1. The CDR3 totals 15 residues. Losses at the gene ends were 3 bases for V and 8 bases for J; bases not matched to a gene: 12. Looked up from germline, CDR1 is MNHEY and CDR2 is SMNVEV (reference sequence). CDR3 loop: CASSFRLDRPYGYTF. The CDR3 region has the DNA TGTGCCAGCAGTTTTAGGCTGGACAGGCCCTACGGCTACACCTTC.

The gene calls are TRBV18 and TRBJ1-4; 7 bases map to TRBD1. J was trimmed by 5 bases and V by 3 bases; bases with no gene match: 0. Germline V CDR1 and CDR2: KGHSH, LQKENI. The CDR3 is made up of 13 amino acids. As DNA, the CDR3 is TGTGCCAGCTCACCGGACAGGAATGAAAAACTGTTTTTT. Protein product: CASSPDRNEKLFF.

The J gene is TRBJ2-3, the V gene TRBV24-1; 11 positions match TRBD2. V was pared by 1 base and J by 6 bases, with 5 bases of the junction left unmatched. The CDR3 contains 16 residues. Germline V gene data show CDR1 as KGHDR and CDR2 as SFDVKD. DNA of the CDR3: TGTGCCACCAGTGATTTCACTAGCGGGAGATCTGATACGCAGTATTTT. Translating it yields CATSDFTSGRSDTQYF.

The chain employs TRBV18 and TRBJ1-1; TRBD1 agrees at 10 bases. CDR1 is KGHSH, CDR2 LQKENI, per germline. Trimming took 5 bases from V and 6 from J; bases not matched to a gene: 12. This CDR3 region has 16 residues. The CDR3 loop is CASSDRGPSSGPEAFF. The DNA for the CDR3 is TGTGCCAGCTCAGACAGGGGGCCCTCGAGTGGTCCTGAAGCTTTCTTT.

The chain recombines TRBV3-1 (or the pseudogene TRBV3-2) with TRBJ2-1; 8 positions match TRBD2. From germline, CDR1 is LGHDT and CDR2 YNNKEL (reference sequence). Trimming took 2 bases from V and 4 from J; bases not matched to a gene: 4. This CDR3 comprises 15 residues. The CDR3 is CASSQLSGGYNEQFF. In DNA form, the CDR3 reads TGTGCCAGCAGCCAACTCAGCGGGGGTTACAATGAGCAGTTCTTC.

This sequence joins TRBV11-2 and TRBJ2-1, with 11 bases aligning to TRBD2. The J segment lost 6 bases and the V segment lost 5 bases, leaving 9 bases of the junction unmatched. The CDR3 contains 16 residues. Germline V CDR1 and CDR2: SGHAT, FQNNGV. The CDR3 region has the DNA TGTGCCAGCAGCGAGTGGGGGCTAGCGGGAGGCAATGAGCAGTTCTTC. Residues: CASSEWGLAGGNEQFF. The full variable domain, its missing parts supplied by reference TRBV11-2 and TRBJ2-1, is EAGVAQSPRYKIIEKRQSVAFWCNPISGHATLYWYQQILGQGPKLLIQFQNNGVVDDSQLPKDRFSAERLKGVDSTLKIQPAKLEDSAVYLCASSEWGLAGGNEQFFGPGTRLTVL.

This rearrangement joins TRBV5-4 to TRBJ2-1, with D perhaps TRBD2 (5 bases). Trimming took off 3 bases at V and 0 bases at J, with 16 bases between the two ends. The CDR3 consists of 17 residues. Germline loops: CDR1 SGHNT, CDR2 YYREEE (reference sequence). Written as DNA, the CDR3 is TGTGCCAGCAGCTCCCAAAGCGGCCCGAGCTCCTACAATGAGCAGTTCTTC. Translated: CASSSQSGPSSYNEQFF.

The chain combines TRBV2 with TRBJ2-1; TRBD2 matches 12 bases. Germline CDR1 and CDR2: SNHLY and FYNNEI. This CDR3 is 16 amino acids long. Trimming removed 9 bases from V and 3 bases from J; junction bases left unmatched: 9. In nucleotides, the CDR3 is TGTGCCAGTATGCCCCCGGGACTAGCGGGCTACAATGAGCAGTTCTTC. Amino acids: CASMPPGLAGYNEQFF.

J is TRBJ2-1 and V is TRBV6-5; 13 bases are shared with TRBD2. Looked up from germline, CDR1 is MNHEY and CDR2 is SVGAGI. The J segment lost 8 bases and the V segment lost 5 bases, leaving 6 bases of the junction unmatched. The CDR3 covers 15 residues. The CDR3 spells CASSTRTSGSYEQFF. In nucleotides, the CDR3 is TGTGCCAGCAGTACCCGGACTAGCGGGAGCTATGAGCAGTTCTTC.

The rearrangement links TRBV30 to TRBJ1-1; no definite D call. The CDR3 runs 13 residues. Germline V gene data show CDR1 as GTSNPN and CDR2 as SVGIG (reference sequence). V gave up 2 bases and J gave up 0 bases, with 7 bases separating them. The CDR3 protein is CAWSLNMNTEAFF. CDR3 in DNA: TGTGCCTGGAGTCTAAATATGAACACTGAAGCTTTCTTT.

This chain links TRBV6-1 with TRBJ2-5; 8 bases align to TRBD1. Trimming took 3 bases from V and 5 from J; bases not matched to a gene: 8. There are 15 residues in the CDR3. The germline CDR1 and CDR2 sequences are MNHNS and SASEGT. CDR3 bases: TGTGCCAGCAGTGAGACGGGCAGGGGGCTGGAGACCCAGTACTTC. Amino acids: CASSETGRGLETQYF.

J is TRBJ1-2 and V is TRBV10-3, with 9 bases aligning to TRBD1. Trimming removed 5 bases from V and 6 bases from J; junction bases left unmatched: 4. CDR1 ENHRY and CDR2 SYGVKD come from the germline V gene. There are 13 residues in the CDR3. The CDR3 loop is CAISYGTGNGYTF. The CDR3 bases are TGTGCCATCAGTTACGGGACAGGGAATGGCTACACCTTC.

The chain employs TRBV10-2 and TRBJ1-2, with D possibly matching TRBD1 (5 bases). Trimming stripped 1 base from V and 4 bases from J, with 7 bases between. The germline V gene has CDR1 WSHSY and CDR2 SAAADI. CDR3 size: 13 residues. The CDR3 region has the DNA TGCGCCAGCAGTGAGTGGAGGGGCTATGGCTACACCTTC. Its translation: CASSEWRGYGYTF.